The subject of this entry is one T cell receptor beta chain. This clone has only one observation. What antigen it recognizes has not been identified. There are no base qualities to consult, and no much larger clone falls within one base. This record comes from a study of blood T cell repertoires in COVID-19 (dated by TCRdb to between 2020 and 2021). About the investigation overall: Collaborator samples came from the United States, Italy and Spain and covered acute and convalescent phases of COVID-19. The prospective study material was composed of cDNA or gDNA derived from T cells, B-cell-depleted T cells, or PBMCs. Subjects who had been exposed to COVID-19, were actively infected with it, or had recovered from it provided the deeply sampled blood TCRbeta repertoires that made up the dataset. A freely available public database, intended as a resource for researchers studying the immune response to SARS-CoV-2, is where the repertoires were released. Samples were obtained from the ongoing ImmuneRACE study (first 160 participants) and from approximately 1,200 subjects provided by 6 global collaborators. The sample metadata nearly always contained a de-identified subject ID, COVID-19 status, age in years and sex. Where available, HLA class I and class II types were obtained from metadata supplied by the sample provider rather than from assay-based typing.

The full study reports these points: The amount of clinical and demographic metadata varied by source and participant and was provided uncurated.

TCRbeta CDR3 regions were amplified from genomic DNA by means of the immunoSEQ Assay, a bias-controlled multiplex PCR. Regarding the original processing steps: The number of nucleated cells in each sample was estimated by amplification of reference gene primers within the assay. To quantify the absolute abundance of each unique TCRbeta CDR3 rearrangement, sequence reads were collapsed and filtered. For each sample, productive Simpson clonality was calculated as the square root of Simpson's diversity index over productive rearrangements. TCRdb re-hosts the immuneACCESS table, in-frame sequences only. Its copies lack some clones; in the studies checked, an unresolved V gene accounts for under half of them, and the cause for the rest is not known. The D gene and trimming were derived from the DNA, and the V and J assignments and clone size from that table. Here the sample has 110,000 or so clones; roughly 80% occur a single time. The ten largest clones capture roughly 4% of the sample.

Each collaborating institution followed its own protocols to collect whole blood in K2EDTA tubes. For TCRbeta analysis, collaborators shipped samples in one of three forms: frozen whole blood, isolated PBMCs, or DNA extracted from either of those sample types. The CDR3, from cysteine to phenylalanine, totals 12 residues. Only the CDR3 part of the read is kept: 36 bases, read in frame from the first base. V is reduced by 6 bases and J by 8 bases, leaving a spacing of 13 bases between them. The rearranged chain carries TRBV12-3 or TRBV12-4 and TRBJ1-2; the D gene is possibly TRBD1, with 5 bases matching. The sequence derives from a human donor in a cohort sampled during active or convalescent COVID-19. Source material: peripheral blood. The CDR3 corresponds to CASRTDSPGYTF. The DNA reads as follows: TGTGCCAGCAGGACCGACAGTCCGGGCTACACCTTC.